These T cell receptor beta chains were read from a single sample in a study of radiation and T cells in renal cell carcinoma. Sequenced by immunoSEQ multiplex PCR; TCRdb stores in-frame clones only, minus some. This table holds about 40,000 clones, about 82% found once. The sample was blood, taken from a patient whose treatment included radiotherapy and nephrectomy. Receptors were obtained from a woman in her seventies with renal cell carcinoma. Both conserved end residues are part of each CDR3. A D gene is named only where the DNA matches it firmly. The listing skips clone size in some rows; elsewhere it reads once, few, many or a size class.

D gene: TRBD1
CDR3 length: 14
J gene: TRBJ1-2
V gene: TRBV28
clone size: few
CDR3 DNA: TGTGCCAGCACCCTTCTAACAGGGGGCAAAGGCTACACCTTC
CDR3 protein: CASTLLTGGKGYTF

D gene: -
CDR3 length: 15
J gene: TRBJ1-5
V gene: TRBV7-2
clone size: once
CDR3 DNA: TGTGCCAGCAGCTTAGTGGTCAGTGGCAATCAGCCCCAGCATTTT
CDR3 protein: CASSLVVSGNQPQHF

D gene: -
CDR3 length: 13
J gene: TRBJ2-7
V gene: TRBV19
clone size: -
CDR3 DNA: TGTGCCAGTAGTATTAACAGGGATTACGAGCAGTACTTC
CDR3 protein: CASSINRDYEQYF

D gene: -
CDR3 length: 14
J gene: TRBJ1-5
V gene: TRBV5-1
clone size: -
CDR3 DNA: TGCGCCAGCAGCTTTAACTCCCGGGATCAGCCCCAGCATTTT
CDR3 protein: CASSFNSRDQPQHF

D gene: TRBD1
CDR3 length: 14
J gene: TRBJ1-5
V gene: TRBV30
clone size: -
CDR3 DNA: TGTGCCTGGGCTCGGACAGGGGGCAATCAGCCCCAGCATTTT
CDR3 protein: CAWARTGGNQPQHF

D gene: -
CDR3 length: 13
J gene: TRBJ2-2
V gene: TRBV28
clone size: -
CDR3 DNA: TGTGCCAGCAGCCGCGACAGGACCGGGGAGCTGTTTTTT
CDR3 protein: CASSRDRTGELFF

D gene: -
CDR3 length: 16
J gene: TRBJ1-4
V gene: TRBV15
clone size: -
CDR3 DNA: TGTGCCACCAGCAGAACGGACTCGGCAGGGAATGAAAAACTGTTTTTT
CDR3 protein: CATSRTDSAGNEKLFF

D gene: -
CDR3 length: 15
J gene: TRBJ2-7
V gene: TRBV13
clone size: -
CDR3 DNA: TGTGCCAGCAGCCTAACTCGAACGGGGACCTACGAGCAGTACTTC
CDR3 protein: CASSLTRTGTYEQYF

D gene: TRBD2
CDR3 length: 18
J gene: TRBJ2-1
V gene: TRBV19
clone size: -
CDR3 DNA: TGTGCCAGTAGTATGGGACTAGCCGGAGGGAAATCCTACAATGAGCAGTTCTTC
CDR3 protein: CASSMGLAGGKSYNEQFF

D gene: -
CDR3 length: 14
J gene: TRBJ2-5
V gene: TRBV5-4
clone size: -
CDR3 DNA: TGTGCCAGCAGCTTGGGGGGGACAATAGAGACCCAGTACTTC
CDR3 protein: CASSLGGTIETQYF

D gene: -
CDR3 length: 14
J gene: TRBJ2-2
V gene: TRBV7-9
clone size: -
CDR3 DNA: TGTGCCACTTACGGGAAGCGACAAACCGGGGAGCTGTTTTTT
CDR3 protein: CATYGKRQTGELFF

D gene: -
CDR3 length: 13
J gene: TRBJ2-1
V gene: TRBV19
clone size: -
CDR3 DNA: TGTGCCAGTAGTATAGAAAAAAGCAATGAGCAGTTCTTC
CDR3 protein: CASSIEKSNEQFF

D gene: -
CDR3 length: 12
J gene: TRBJ1-1
V gene: TRBV7-2
clone size: -
CDR3 DNA: TGTGCCAGCAGCTTCACAGGGACTGAAGCTTTCTTT
CDR3 protein: CASSFTGTEAFF

D gene: TRBD1
CDR3 length: 15
J gene: TRBJ1-2
V gene: TRBV5-4
clone size: -
CDR3 DNA: TGTGCCAGCAGCAACAGGGGGCGAGCTAACTATGGCTACACCTTC
CDR3 protein: CASSNRGRANYGYTF

D gene: -
CDR3 length: 13
J gene: TRBJ2-3
V gene: TRBV29-1
clone size: -
CDR3 DNA: TGCAGCGTTGAAGTCTCGACGGGAGATACGCAGTATTTT
CDR3 protein: CSVEVSTGDTQYF

D gene: -
CDR3 length: 11
J gene: TRBJ2-2
V gene: TRBV29-1
clone size: few
CDR3 DNA: TGCAGCGCCAGGGACACCGGGGAGCTGTTTTTT
CDR3 protein: CSARDTGELFF

D gene: -
CDR3 length: 16
J gene: TRBJ2-1
V gene: TRBV4-1
clone size: -
CDR3 DNA: TGCGCCAGCAGCCGGCTAGAATTCGGCTCCTACAATGAGCAGTTCTTC
CDR3 protein: CASSRLEFGSYNEQFF

D gene: TRBD1
CDR3 length: 16
J gene: TRBJ1-4
V gene: TRBV5-1
clone size: once
CDR3 DNA: TGCGCCAGCAGCTCGACAGGGGCGACAACTAATGAAAAACTGTTTTTT
CDR3 protein: CASSSTGATTNEKLFF

D gene: -
CDR3 length: 14
J gene: TRBJ1-1
V gene: TRBV6-1
clone size: -
CDR3 DNA: TGTGCCAGCAGTGAAGTAGACAGCTCTATTGGAGCTTTCTTT
CDR3 protein: CASSEVDSSIGAFF

D gene: -
CDR3 length: 15
J gene: TRBJ1-1
V gene: TRBV14
clone size: few
CDR3 DNA: TGTGCCAGCAGGCAACTCCAGGGCTCCAACACTGAAGCTTTCTTT
CDR3 protein: CASRQLQGSNTEAFF

D gene: -
CDR3 length: 13
J gene: TRBJ2-5
V gene: TRBV18
clone size: -
CDR3 DNA: TGTGCCAGCTCACCTCAGGGCCAAGAGACCCAGTACTTC
CDR3 protein: CASSPQGQETQYF

D gene: -
CDR3 length: 14
J gene: TRBJ2-7
V gene: TRBV6-1
clone size: -
CDR3 DNA: TGTGCCAGCAGTGCCGGGACAAGTTACTACGAGCAGTACTTC
CDR3 protein: CASSAGTSYYEQYF

D gene: TRBD1
CDR3 length: 17
J gene: TRBJ2-2
V gene: TRBV9
clone size: -
CDR3 DNA: TGTGCCAGCAGCGTAGGGACAGGGGCCGGGATTTCGGGGGAGCTGTTTTTT
CDR3 protein: CASSVGTGAGISGELFF